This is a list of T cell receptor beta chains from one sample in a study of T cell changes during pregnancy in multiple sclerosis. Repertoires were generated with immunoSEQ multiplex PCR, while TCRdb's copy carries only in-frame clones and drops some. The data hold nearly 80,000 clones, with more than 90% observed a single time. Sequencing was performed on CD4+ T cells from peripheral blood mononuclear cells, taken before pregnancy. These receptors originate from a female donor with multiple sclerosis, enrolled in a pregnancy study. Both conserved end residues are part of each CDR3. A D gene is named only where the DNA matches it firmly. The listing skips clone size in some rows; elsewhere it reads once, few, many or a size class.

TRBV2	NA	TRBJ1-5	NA	CASSENGAGVGNQPQHF	TGTGCCAGCAGTGAAAATGGGGCTGGGGTGGGCAATCAGCCCCAGCATTTT
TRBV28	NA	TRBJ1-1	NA	CASRRSGGGSTEAFF	TGTGCCAGCAGACGATCCGGGGGGGGAAGCACTGAAGCTTTCTTT
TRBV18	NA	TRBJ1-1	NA	CASSPETVLNTEAFF	TGTGCCAGCTCTCCCGAGACAGTGTTGAACACTGAAGCTTTCTTT
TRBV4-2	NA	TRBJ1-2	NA	CASSLTGRPRNFYTF	TGTGCCAGCAGCCTCACAGGCAGGCCTCGAAATTTTTACACCTTC
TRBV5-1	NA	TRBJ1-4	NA	CASSPTTGMGEKLFF	TGCGCCAGCAGTCCGACCACAGGTATGGGTGAAAAACTGTTTTTT
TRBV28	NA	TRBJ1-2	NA	CASSLVGGRGDGYTF	TGTGCCAGCAGTTTAGTGGGAGGGAGGGGTGATGGCTACACCTTC
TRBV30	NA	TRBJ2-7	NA	CAWSAQGRAPYEQYF	TGTGCCTGGAGTGCTCAAGGCAGGGCCCCCTACGAGCAGTACTTC
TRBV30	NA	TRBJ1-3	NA	CAWSDSRSGNTIYF	TGTGCCTGGTCAGACTCCCGCTCTGGAAACACCATATATTTT
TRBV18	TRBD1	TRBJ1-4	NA	CASSPTGANEKLFF	TGTGCCAGCTCACCAACAGGGGCTAATGAAAAACTGTTTTTT
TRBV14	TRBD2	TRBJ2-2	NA	CASSQKRGGFTGELFF	TGTGCCAGCAGCCAAAAGCGGGGGGGATTCACCGGGGAGCTGTTTTTT
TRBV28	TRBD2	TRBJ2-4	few	CASSSSWGGKSKNIQYF	TGTGCCAGCAGTTCATCCTGGGGAGGGAAGAGTAAAAACATTCAGTACTTC
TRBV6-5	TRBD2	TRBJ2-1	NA	CASSPTSGGYNEQFF	TGTGCCAGCAGTCCTACTAGCGGGGGGTACAATGAGCAGTTCTTC
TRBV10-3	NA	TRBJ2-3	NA	CAITTGEADTQYF	TGTGCCATCACTACAGGGGAGGCAGATACGCAGTATTTT
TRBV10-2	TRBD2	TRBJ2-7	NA	CASSSPWEAGRGYEQYF	TGCGCCAGCAGTTCGCCCTGGGAAGCGGGAAGAGGGTACGAGCAGTACTTC
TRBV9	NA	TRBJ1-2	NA	CASRSQGRNYGYTF	TGTGCCAGCAGGAGCCAGGGGCGGAACTATGGCTACACCTTC
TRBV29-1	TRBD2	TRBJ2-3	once	CSGASGGDTQYF	TGCAGCGGGGCTAGCGGGGGGGATACGCAGTATTTT
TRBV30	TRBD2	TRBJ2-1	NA	CAWSASGGAWEQFF	TGTGCCTGGAGTGCTAGCGGGGGGGCTTGGGAGCAGTTCTTC
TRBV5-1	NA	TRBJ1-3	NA	CASSLAGGSGNTIYF	TGCGCCAGCAGCTTGGCGGGAGGGTCTGGAAACACCATATATTTT
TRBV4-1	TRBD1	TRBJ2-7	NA	CASSQDQRGRIDEQYF	TGCGCCAGCAGCCAAGATCAGAGGGGGCGGATTGACGAGCAGTACTTC
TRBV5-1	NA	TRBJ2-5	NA	CASSLVEGASQYF	TGCGCCAGCAGCTTGGTGGAGGGAGCGTCCCAGTACTTC
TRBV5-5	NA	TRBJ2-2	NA	CASSLGLPGELFF	TGTGCCAGCAGCTTGGGACTGCCCGGGGAGCTGTTTTTT
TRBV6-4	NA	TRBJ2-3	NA	CASSDSVPLATDTQYF	TGTGCCAGCAGTGACTCGGTCCCCCTAGCCACAGATACGCAGTATTTT
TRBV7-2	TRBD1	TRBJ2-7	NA	CASSPRTGFYEQYF	TGTGCCAGCAGCCCTCGGACAGGATTTTACGAGCAGTACTTC
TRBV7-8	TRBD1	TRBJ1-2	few	CASRPNLDRGDGYTF	TGTGCCAGCAGACCTAACCTGGACAGGGGAGATGGCTACACCTTC
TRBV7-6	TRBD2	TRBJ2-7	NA	CASSSGTTFYEQYF	TGTGCCAGCAGCTCCGGGACTACCTTTTATGAGCAGTACTTC
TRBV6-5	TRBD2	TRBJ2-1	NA	CASSRDSGRGWFF	TGTGCCAGCAGTCGCGATAGCGGGAGGGGTTGGTTCTTC
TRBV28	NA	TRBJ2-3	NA	CASTHGLNTQYF	TGTGCCAGCACCCACGGACTCAATACGCAGTATTTT
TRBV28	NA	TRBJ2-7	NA	CASSLTAAEQYF	TGTGCCAGCAGTTTAACAGCGGCCGAGCAGTACTTC
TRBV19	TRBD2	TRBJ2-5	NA	CASSSTRTSGEVSKQETQYF	TGTGCCAGTAGTTCGACAAGGACTAGCGGGGAAGTTAGTAAGCAAGAGACCCAGTACTTC
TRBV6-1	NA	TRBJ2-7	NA	CASSEGPRSSYEQYF	TGTGCCAGCAGTGAAGGACCTAGGAGCTCCTACGAGCAGTACTTC
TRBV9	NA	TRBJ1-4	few	CASSVGLPGEKLFF	TGTGCCAGCAGCGTAGGCCTTCCAGGGGAAAAACTGTTTTTT
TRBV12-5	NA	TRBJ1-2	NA	CASGFEGTRYGYTF	TGTGCTAGTGGTTTCGAGGGTACAAGGTATGGCTACACCTTC
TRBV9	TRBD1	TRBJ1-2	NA	CASSVATGTGDFGGYTF	TGTGCCAGCAGCGTAGCTACCGGGACAGGGGATTTCGGTGGCTACACCTTC
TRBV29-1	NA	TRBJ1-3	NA	CSVGEGGGNTIYF	TGCAGCGTTGGGGAGGGAGGTGGAAACACCATATATTTT
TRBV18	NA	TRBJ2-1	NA	CASSPRGSGGPYNEQFF	TGTGCCAGCTCACCACGGGGTAGCGGAGGTCCCTACAATGAGCAGTTCTTC
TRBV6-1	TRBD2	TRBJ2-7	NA	CASRRTSGETYEQYF	TGTGCCAGCAGGAGGACTAGCGGGGAAACCTACGAGCAGTACTTC
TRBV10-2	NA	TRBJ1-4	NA	CASRAGNLATNEKLFF	TGCGCCAGCAGGGCAGGAAATTTAGCAACTAATGAAAAACTGTTTTTT
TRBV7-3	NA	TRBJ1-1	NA	CASSLRSSSEAFF	TGTGCCAGCAGCTTACGTAGTTCGAGTGAAGCTTTCTTT
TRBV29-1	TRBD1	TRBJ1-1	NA	CSHRGLDTEAFF	TGCAGCCACAGGGGTTTGGACACTGAAGCTTTCTTT
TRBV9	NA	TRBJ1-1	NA	CASSTHPTTPGAEAFF	TGTGCCAGCAGCACACACCCGACAACTCCAGGGGCTGAAGCTTTCTTT
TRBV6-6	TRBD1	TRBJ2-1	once	CASKPGQGSNEQFF	TGTGCCAGCAAACCGGGACAGGGTTCCAATGAGCAGTTCTTC
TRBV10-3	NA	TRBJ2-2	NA	CATLPGRGTGELFF	TGTGCCACTCTCCCCGGGAGAGGGACCGGGGAGCTGTTTTTT
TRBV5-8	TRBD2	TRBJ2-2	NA	CASSPTFGTSGTGELFF	TGTGCCAGCAGCCCGACCTTCGGGACTAGCGGCACCGGGGAGCTGTTTTTT
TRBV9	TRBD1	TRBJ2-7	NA	CASSGGQVSYEQYF	TGTGCCAGCAGCGGGGGACAGGTCTCCTACGAGCAGTACTTC
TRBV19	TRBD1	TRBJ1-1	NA	CASSTRTGTLNTEAFF	TGTGCCAGTAGTACCCGGACAGGGACCTTGAACACTGAAGCTTTCTTT
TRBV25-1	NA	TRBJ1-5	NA	CASSGHSDTYSNQPQHF	TGTGCCAGCAGTGGACACTCGGACACCTATAGCAATCAGCCCCAGCATTTT
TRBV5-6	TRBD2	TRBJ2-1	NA	CASSLRRGSPYNEQFF	TGTGCCAGCAGCTTGAGGCGGGGGAGCCCCTACAATGAGCAGTTCTTC
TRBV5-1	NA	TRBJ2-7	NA	CASSLVGGRQSYEQYF	TGCGCCAGCAGCTTGGTAGGCGGTCGACAGTCCTACGAGCAGTACTTC
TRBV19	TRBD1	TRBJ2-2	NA	CASIQGNGGELFF	TGTGCCAGTATACAGGGGAACGGCGGGGAGCTGTTTTTT
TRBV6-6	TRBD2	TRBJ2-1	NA	CASRPKRTSGDNEQFF	TGTGCCAGCAGGCCTAAGCGGACTAGCGGGGACAATGAGCAGTTCTTC
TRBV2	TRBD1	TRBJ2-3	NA	CASSETGTGGGDTQYF	TGTGCCAGCAGCGAGACCGGGACAGGGGGCGGAGATACGCAGTATTTT
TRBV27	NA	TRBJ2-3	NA	CASSLRGRASTDTQYF	TGTGCCAGCAGCCTCCGCGGGCGGGCCAGCACAGATACGCAGTATTTT
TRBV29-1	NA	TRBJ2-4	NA	CSVPGQAGYIQYF	TGCAGCGTACCCGGACAGGCGGGATACATTCAGTACTTC
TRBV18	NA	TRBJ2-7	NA	CASSPLAEYGQYF	TGTGCCAGCTCACCGCTAGCAGAGTACGGGCAGTACTTC
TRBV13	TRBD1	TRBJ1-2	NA	CASSPGTANYGYTF	TGTGCCAGCAGCCCAGGGACAGCGAACTATGGCTACACCTTC